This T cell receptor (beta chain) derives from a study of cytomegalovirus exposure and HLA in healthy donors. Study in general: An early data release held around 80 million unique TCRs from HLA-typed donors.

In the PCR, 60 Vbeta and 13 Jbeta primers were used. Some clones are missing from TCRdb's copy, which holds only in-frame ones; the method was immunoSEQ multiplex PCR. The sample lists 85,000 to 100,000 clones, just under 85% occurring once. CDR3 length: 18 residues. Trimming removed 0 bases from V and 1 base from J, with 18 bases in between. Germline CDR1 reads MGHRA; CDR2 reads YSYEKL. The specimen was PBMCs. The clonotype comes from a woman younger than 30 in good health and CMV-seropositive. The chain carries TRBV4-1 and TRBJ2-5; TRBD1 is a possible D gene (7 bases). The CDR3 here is CASSQESRGAGPQETQYF. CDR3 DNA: TGCGCCAGCAGCCAAGAATCCAGGGGGGCCGGCCCCCAAGAGACCCAGTACTTC.